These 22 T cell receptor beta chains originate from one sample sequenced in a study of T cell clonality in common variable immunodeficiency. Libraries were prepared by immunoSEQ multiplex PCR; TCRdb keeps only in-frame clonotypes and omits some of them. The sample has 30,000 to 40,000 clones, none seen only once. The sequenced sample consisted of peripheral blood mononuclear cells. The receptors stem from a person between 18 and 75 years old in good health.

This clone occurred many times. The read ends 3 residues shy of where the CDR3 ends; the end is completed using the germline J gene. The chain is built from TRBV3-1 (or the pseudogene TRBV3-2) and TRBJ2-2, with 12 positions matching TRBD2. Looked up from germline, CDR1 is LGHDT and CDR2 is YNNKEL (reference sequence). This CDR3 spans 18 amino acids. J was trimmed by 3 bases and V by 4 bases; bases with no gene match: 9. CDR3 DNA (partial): TGTGCCAGCAGCCCCACGGCCGGACTAGCGGGATACACCGGGGAG. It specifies CASSPTAGLAGYTGE. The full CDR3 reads CASSPTAGLAGYTGELFF.

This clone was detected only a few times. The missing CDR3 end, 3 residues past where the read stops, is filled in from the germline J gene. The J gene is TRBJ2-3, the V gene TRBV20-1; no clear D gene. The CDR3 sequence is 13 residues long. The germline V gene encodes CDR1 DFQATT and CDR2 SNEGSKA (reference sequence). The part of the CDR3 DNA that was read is TGCAGTGCTAGCCCGACAAAATTGCAGCCG. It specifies CSASPTKLQP. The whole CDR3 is CSASPTKLQPQYF.

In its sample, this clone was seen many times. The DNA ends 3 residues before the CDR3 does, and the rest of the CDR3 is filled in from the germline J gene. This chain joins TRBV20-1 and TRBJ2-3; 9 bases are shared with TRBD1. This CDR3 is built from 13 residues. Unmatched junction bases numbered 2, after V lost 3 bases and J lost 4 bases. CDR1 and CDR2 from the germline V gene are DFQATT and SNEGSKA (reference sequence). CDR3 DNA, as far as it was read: TGCAGTGCTAGTCGGACAGGGGCAGATACG. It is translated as CSASRTGADT. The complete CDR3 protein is CSASRTGADTQYF.

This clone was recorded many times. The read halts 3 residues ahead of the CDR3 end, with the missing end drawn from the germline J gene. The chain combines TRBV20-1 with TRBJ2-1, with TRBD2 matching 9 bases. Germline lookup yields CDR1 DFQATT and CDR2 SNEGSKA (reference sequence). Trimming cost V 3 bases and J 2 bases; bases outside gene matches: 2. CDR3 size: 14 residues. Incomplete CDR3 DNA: TGCAGTGCTAGGACTAGCGGAACCTACAATGAG. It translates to CSARTSGTYNE. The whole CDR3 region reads CSARTSGTYNEQFF.

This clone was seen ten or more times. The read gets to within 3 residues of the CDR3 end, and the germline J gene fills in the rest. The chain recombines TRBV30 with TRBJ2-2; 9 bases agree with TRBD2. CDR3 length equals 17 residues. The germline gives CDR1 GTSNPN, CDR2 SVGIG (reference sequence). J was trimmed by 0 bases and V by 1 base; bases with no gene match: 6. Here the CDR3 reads CAWSGLAGLPNTGELFF. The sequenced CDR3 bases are TGTGCCTGGAGTGGGCTAGCGGGACTACCGAACACCGGGGAG.

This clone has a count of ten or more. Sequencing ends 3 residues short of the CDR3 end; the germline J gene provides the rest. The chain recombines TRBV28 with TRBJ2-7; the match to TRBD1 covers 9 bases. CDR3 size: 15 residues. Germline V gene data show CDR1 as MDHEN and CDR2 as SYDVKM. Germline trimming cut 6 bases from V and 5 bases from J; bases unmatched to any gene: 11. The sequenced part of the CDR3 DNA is TGTGCCAGCAGGGTCGGACAGGGGCGGTCTCACGAG. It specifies CASRVGQGRSHE. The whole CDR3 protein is CASRVGQGRSHEQYF. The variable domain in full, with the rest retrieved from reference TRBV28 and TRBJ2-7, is DVKVTQSSRYLVKRTGEKVFLECVQDMDHENMFWYRQDPGLGLRLIYFSYDVKMKEKGDIPEGYSVSREKKERFSLILESASTNQTSMYLCASRVGQGRSHEQYFGPGTRLTVT.

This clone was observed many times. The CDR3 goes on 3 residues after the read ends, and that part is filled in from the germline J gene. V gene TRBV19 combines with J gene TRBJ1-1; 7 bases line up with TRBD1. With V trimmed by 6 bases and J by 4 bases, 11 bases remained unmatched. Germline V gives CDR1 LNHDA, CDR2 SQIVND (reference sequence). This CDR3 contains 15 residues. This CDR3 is CASRSRASGGTEAFF. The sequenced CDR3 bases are TGTGCCAGTAGATCAAGGGCCTCAGGGGGCACTGAA.

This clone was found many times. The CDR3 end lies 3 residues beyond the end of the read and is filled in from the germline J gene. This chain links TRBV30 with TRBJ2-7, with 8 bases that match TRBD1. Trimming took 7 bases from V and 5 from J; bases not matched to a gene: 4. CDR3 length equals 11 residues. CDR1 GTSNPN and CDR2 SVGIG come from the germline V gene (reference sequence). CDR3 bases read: TGTGCCTTGACAGGGGTCAACGAG. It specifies CALTGVNE. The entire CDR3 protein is CALTGVNEQYF.

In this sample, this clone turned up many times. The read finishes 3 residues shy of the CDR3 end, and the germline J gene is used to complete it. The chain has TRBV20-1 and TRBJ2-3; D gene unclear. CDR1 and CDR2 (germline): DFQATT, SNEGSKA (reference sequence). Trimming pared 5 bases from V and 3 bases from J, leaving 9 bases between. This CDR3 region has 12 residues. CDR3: CSAPTQTDTQYF. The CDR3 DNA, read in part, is TGCAGTGCTCCGACTCAAACAGATACG.

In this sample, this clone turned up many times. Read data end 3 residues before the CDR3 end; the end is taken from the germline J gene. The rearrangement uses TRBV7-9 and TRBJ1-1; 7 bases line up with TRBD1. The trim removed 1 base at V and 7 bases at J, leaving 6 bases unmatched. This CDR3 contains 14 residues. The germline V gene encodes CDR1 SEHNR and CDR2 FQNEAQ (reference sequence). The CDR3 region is CASSLEGQAREAFF. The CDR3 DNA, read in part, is TGTGCCAGCAGCTTAGAAGGACAGGCCCGTGAA.

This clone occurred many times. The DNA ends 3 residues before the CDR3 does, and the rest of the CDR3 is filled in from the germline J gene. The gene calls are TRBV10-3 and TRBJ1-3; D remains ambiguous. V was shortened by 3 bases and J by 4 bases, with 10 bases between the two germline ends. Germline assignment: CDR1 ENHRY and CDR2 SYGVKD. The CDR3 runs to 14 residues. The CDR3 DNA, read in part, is TGTGCCATCAGTGAAGGGTTTTCAGGAAACACC. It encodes CAISEGFSGNT. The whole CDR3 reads CAISEGFSGNTIYF.

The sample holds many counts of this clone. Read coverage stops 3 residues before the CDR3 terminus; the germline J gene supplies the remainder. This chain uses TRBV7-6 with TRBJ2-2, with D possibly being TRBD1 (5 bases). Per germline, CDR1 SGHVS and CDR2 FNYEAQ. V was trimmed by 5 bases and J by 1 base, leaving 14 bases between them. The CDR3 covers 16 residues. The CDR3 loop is CASSRRQSVNTGELFF. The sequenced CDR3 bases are TGTGCCAGCAGCCGTCGACAGTCCGTGAACACCGGGGAG.

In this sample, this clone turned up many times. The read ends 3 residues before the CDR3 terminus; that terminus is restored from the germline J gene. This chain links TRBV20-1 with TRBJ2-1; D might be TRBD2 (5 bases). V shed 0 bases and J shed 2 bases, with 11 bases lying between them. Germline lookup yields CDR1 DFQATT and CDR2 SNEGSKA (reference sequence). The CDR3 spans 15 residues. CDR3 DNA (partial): TGCAGTGCTAGAGATGTGGCGGGCCCCTACAATGAG. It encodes CSARDVAGPYNE. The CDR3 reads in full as CSARDVAGPYNEQFF.

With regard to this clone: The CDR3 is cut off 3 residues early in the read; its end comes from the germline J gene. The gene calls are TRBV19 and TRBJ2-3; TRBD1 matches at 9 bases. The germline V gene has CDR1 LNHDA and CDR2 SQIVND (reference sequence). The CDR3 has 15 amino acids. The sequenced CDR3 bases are TGTGCCAGTAGCGCCATCACAGGGGGCAGTCAGCCG. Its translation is CASSAITGGSQP. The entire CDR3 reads CASSAITGGSQPQYF.

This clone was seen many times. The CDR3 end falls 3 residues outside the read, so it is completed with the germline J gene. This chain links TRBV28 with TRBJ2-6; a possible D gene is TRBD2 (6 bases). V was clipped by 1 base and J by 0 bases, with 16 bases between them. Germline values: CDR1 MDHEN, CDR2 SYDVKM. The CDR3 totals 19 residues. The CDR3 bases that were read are TGTGCCAGCAGTTTATCAGCGGCGGGGAGTAGCTCTGGGGCCAACGTC. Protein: CASSLSAAGSSSGANV. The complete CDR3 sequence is CASSLSAAGSSSGANVLTF. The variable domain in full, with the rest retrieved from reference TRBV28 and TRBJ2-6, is DVKVTQSSRYLVKRTGEKVFLECVQDMDHENMFWYRQDPGLGLRLIYFSYDVKMKEKGDIPEGYSVSREKKERFSLILESASTNQTSMYLCASSLSAAGSSSGANVLTFGAGSRLTVL.

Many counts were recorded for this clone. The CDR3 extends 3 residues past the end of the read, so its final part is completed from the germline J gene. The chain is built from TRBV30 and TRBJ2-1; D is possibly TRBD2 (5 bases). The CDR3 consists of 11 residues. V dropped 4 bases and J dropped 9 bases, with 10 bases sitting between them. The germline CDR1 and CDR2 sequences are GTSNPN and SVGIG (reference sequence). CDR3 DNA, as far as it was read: TGTGCCTGGACCCTAGCACGTGAG. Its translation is CAWTLARE. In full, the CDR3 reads CAWTLAREQFF.

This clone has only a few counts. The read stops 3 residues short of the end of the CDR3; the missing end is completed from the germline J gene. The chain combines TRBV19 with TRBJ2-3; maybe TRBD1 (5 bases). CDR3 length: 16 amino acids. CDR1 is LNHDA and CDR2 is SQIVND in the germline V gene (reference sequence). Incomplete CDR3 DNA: TGTGCCAGTAACCCCCTAACAGGAACGAGCAATCAGCCG. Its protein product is CASNPLTGTSNQP. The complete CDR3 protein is CASNPLTGTSNQPQYF.

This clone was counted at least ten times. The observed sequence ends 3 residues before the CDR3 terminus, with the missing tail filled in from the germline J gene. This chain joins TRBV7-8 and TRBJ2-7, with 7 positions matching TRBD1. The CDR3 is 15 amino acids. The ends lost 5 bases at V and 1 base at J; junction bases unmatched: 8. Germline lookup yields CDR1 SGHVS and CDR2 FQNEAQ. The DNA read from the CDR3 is TGTGCCAGCAGCGTACTACAGGGGCCGTCCTACGAG. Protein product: CASSVLQGPSYE. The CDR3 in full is CASSVLQGPSYEQYF.

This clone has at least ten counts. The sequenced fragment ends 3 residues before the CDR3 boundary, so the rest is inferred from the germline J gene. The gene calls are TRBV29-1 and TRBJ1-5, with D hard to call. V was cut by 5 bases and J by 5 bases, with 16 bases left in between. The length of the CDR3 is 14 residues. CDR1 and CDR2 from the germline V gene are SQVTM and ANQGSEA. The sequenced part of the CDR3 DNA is TGCAGCGTTCAGGACCCGGGGAAGGATCAGCCC. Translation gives CSVQDPGKDQP. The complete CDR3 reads CSVQDPGKDQPQHF.

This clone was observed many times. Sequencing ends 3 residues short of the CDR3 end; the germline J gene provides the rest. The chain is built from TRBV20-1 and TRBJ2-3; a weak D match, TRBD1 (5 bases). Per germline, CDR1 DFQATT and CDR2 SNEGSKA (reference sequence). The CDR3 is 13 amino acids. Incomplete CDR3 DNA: TGCAGTGCCCCTCAGGGCGGTGGAGAGACG. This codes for CSAPQGGGET. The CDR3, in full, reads CSAPQGGGETQYF.

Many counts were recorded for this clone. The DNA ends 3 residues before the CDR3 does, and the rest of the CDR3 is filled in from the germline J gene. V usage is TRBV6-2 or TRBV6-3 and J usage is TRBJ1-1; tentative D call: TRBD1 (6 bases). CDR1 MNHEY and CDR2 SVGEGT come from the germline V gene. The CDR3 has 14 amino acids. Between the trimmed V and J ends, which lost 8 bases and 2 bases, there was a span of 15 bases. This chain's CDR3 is CASSYRDGNTEAFF. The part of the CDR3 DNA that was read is TGTGCCAGCTCGTACAGGGACGGCAACACTGAA.

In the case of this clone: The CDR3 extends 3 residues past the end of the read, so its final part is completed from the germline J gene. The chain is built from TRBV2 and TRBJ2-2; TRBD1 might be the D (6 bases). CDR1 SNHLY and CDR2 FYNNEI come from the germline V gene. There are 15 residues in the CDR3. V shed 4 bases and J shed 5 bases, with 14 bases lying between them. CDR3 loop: CASSALEGGTGELFF. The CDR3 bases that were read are TGTGCCAGCAGTGCCCTGGAAGGGGGAACCGGGGAG. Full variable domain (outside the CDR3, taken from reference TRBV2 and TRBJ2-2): EPEVTQTPSHQVTQMGQEVILRCVPISNHLYFYWYRQILGQKVEFLVSFYNNEISEKSEIFDDQFSVERPDGSNFTLKIRSTKLEDSAMYFCASSALEGGTGELFFGEGSRLTVL.